A selection of T cell receptor beta chains follows, all from one sample in a study of blood T cell repertoires in COVID-19. Generated by immunoSEQ multiplex PCR, the TCRdb table keeps only in-frame clones and is missing some. Counted here are 220,000 or so clones, 89% occurring once; the ten biggest clones make up under 7.5%. Sequencing was done on a sample of peripheral blood. All receptors derive from a man between 60 and 75 years old who had recovered from COVID-19. Both conserved end residues are trimmed from each CDR3. Fields, in order: clone size, D gene, J gene, V gene, CDR3 protein. The D gene is left open where the match is weak. Size values are once, few and many counts, or a class for expanded clones, and some rows have none.

. | TRBD1 | TRBJ1-4 | TRBV7-9 | ASSSNTGAVGEKLF
. | TRBD1 | TRBJ1-2 | TRBV12-3/TRBV12-4 | ASWTGGAYGYT
. | TRBD1 | TRBJ2-7 | TRBV7-6 | ASSLLRGIGQGPYEQY
. | TRBD2 | TRBJ2-3 | TRBV5-8 | ASSLAASGGGDTQY
. | TRBD1 | TRBJ1-1 | TRBV6-6 | ASSTTGAMNTEAF
. | TRBD2 | TRBJ2-1 | TRBV12-5 | ASGLAGGGEQF
. | . | TRBJ2-5 | TRBV28 | ASSFEETQY
. | . | TRBJ1-2 | TRBV2 | ASSEGGGYT
. | TRBD1 | TRBJ1-1 | TRBV6-5 | ASSYSWTGLAEAF
. | . | TRBJ1-1 | TRBV29-1 | SSRGGNTEAF
. | . | TRBJ1-3 | TRBV6-5 | ASSYSRAGNTIY
. | . | TRBJ2-4 | TRBV21-1 | ASRLPRVTKNIQY
. | . | TRBJ1-5 | TRBV2 | ASKVGRGMLPQH
. | . | TRBJ2-5 | TRBV5-1 | ASRQQETQY
. | TRBD1 | TRBJ1-5 | TRBV30 | ACRGGSSNQPQH
. | TRBD2 | TRBJ2-5 | TRBV7-7 | ASSVAGVETQY
. | . | TRBJ2-5 | TRBV19 | ASRVRQGGETQY
. | TRBD1 | TRBJ2-5 | TRBV29-1 | SVDKGAETQY
. | . | TRBJ1-1 | TRBV12-3/TRBV12-4 | ASSLSAGEAF
. | TRBD1 | TRBJ1-1 | TRBV5-1 | ASSWTGGLVNTEAF
once | . | TRBJ1-6 | TRBV14 | ASSQGGSYNSPLH
. | . | TRBJ1-6 | TRBV9 | ASAKAAVPNSPLH
. | . | TRBJ1-5 | TRBV27 | ASSLQGRSNQPQH
few | . | TRBJ1-6 | TRBV5-4 | ASGNEESLSPLH
. | TRBD1 | TRBJ2-2 | TRBV7-2 | ASSSHRGRYTGELF
. | . | TRBJ1-2 | TRBV19 | ASSIVTTTRGGYT
. | . | TRBJ2-1 | TRBV10-3 | AISEGAKQF
. | TRBD2 | TRBJ2-5 | TRBV27 | ASSLRTSGSLKETQY
. | . | TRBJ1-2 | TRBV20-1 | RPRAAYGYT
. | . | TRBJ1-1 | TRBV6-1 | ASSEYGPTLEAF
once | TRBD1 | TRBJ1-1 | TRBV7-9 | ASSRDSFVAF
. | . | TRBJ1-2 | TRBV3-1/TRBV3-2 | ASSPTQGGYGYT
. | TRBD2 | TRBJ2-5 | TRBV7-2 | ASSLLGGSGETQY
. | . | TRBJ2-7 | TRBV30 | AWKRSSSSYEQY
. | . | TRBJ2-1 | TRBV7-2 | ASSANNEVYNEQF
. | TRBD1 | TRBJ1-1 | TRBV19 | ASNPTGVNTEAF
. | TRBD1 | TRBJ1-6 | TRBV5-5 | ASSPGGSPLH
. | . | TRBJ2-1 | TRBV18 | ASSHSSDNEQF
once | . | TRBJ2-7 | TRBV21-1 | ASSKAPVLWRVYSYEQY
once | . | TRBJ2-1 | TRBV6-2/TRBV6-3 | ASSQEPTYNEQF
. | . | TRBJ2-2 | TRBV19 | ASSSQGPTGELF
. | TRBD1 | TRBJ2-6 | TRBV4-3 | ASSHRDRGPGANVLT
. | TRBD2 | TRBJ2-2 | TRBV7-3 | ASSFLGTSGARGELF
. | . | TRBJ1-3 | TRBV5-1 | ASSLEGGNSGNTIY
once | . | TRBJ2-7 | TRBV6-1 | ASSEPFREQY
. | TRBD2 | TRBJ2-7 | TRBV11-2 | ASSYGLAGVDEQY
once | . | TRBJ2-7 | TRBV6-5 | ASMRPSYEQY
few | TRBD2 | TRBJ2-7 | TRBV19 | ASSIRLADYEQY
. | TRBD2 | TRBJ2-7 | TRBV18 | ASSPNPSGGLQY
few | . | TRBJ2-5 | TRBV11-1 | ASSLVWSNSRETQY
once | TRBD2 | TRBJ2-7 | TRBV7-9 | ASSHRGTSSYEQY
. | . | TRBJ1-2 | TRBV5-8 | ASIPDRRYGYT
once | TRBD2 | TRBJ2-1 | TRBV27 | ASSLWPDPTSGRAVPSSYNEQF
. | TRBD2 | TRBJ2-1 | TRBV4-3 | ASSQRTSGAAGYNEQF
few | TRBD2 | TRBJ2-2 | TRBV10-1 | ASRGLAGGHTGELF
. | . | TRBJ1-6 | TRBV12-3/TRBV12-4 | ASSLNSNSPLH
once | . | TRBJ2-1 | TRBV3-1/TRBV3-2 | ASSQWDSVGNEQF
. | . | TRBJ2-5 | TRBV11-3 | ASSSDGDGGTQY
. | . | TRBJ1-4 | TRBV9 | ASSVGTATNEKLF